This TCR beta chain derives from a study of blood T cell repertoires in COVID-19. Study information: The study drew acute and convalescent COVID-19 samples from the United States, Italy and Spain. T cells, B-cell-depleted T cells, or PBMCs supplied cDNA or gDNA.

Study processing details: Amplified reference gene primers provided the basis for estimating nucleated cell counts. Sequenced by immunoSEQ multiplex PCR; TCRdb stores in-frame clones only, minus some. From that table come the V and J calls and clone size; the DNA was used to work out D and trimming. The table records under 130,000 clones, around 88% of them present only once. Between the trimmed V and J ends, which lost 2 bases and 0 bases, there was a span of 11 bases. The V gene's germline CDR1 is ENHRY and CDR2 SYGVKD. This CDR3 has 17 amino acids. The sequenced material came from peripheral blood. The chain has TRBV10-3 and TRBJ1-6; weak D call: TRBD1 (5 bases). The sequence derives from a human donor in a cohort sampled during active COVID-19. The CDR3 DNA reads TGTGCCATCAGTGAGAATGGGGCAGGCTCCTATAATTCACCCCTCCACTTT. It specifies CAISENGAGSYNSPLHF.